A selection of T cell receptor beta chains follows, all from one sample in a study of blood T cell repertoires in COVID-19. Libraries were prepared by immunoSEQ multiplex PCR; TCRdb keeps only in-frame clonotypes and omits some of them. The table has 300,000 to 400,000 clones, around 90% seen once. The specimen sequenced was PBMCs or T cells enriched from blood (not recorded which). These receptors all come from a man between 60 and 70 years old who had recovered from COVID-19. CDR3s include the opening cysteine and the closing phenylalanine or tryptophan. D genes are given only for firm matches. Clone size is not always given. Where it is, it says once, few, many or a class for expanded clones.

V gene: TRBV10-3
D gene: TRBD2
J gene: TRBJ2-7
CDR3 length: 15
clone size: -
CDR3 DNA: TGTGCCATCAGTGACCGACTAGCGGGATCCTACGAGCAGTACTTC
CDR3 protein: CAISDRLAGSYEQYF

V gene: TRBV5-1
D gene: TRBD1
J gene: TRBJ2-7
CDR3 length: 15
clone size: once
CDR3 DNA: TGCGCCAGCAGCTTGGGGACAGGGGTTTTCTACGAGCAGTACTTC
CDR3 protein: CASSLGTGVFYEQYF

V gene: TRBV7-3
D gene: -
J gene: TRBJ2-2
CDR3 length: 16
clone size: -
CDR3 DNA: TGTGCCAGCAGCTTATGGGGACATTCGAACACCGGGGAGCTGTTTTTT
CDR3 protein: CASSLWGHSNTGELFF

V gene: TRBV2
D gene: TRBD2
J gene: TRBJ2-5
CDR3 length: 15
clone size: -
CDR3 DNA: TGTGCCAGCAGTTTGGGACTAGCGGGACGAGAGACCCAGTACTTC
CDR3 protein: CASSLGLAGRETQYF

V gene: TRBV5-1
D gene: -
J gene: TRBJ2-7
CDR3 length: 15
clone size: once
CDR3 DNA: TGCGCCAGCAGCTTGGATGGCGGTAGCTCCTACGAGCAGTACTTC
CDR3 protein: CASSLDGGSSYEQYF

V gene: TRBV30
D gene: -
J gene: TRBJ1-5
CDR3 length: 14
clone size: -
CDR3 DNA: TGTGCCTGGAGTCAAGAGTATAGCAATCAGCCCCAGCATTTT
CDR3 protein: CAWSQEYSNQPQHF

V gene: TRBV30
D gene: TRBD1
J gene: TRBJ1-1
CDR3 length: 15
clone size: -
CDR3 DNA: TGTGCCTGGAGCGCAACCGGACAGGGGAACGCTGAAGCTTTCTTT
CDR3 protein: CAWSATGQGNAEAFF

V gene: TRBV19
D gene: -
J gene: TRBJ2-1
CDR3 length: 14
clone size: -
CDR3 DNA: TGTGCCAGTACCCTAAGATCCACCTACAATGAGCAGTTCTTC
CDR3 protein: CASTLRSTYNEQFF

V gene: TRBV19
D gene: TRBD1
J gene: TRBJ1-1
CDR3 length: 16
clone size: -
CDR3 DNA: TGTGCCACCTTGCCCCGGGACAGGGCTAGGAACACTGAAGCTTTCTTT
CDR3 protein: CATLPRDRARNTEAFF

V gene: TRBV6-2/TRBV6-3
D gene: TRBD2
J gene: TRBJ2-2
CDR3 length: 13
clone size: -
CDR3 DNA: TGTGCCAGCAGTGGACTAGTTACCGGGGAGCTGTTTTTT
CDR3 protein: CASSGLVTGELFF

V gene: TRBV10-3
D gene: -
J gene: TRBJ1-2
CDR3 length: 15
clone size: -
CDR3 DNA: TGTGCCATCAGTGAAAATCAGGGGCTCTTCTATGGCTACACCTTC
CDR3 protein: CAISENQGLFYGYTF